Each of the 18 T cell receptor beta chains below was sequenced from the same sample in a study of blood T cell repertoires in COVID-19. The data were produced by immunoSEQ multiplex PCR, yet TCRdb's version contains in-frame clones alone and is incomplete. In the table there are about 140,000 clones, around 89% of which are singletons. Specimen: peripheral blood. These receptors were obtained from a human donor with COVID-19, enrolled during active disease. The donor label of this sample is uncertain.

J is TRBJ2-7 and V is TRBV5-6; D uncertain. In germline, CDR1 is SGHDT, CDR2 YYEEEE. The V end lost 1 base, the J end lost 6 bases, and 8 bases lay between the germline ends. The CDR3 covers 12 residues. CDR3 in amino acids: CASSLTGSEQYF. The CDR3 DNA sequence: TGTGCCAGCAGCTTGACCGGGTCCGAGCAGTACTTC.

The genes are TRBV15 and TRBJ1-2; D perhaps matches TRBD1 (6 bases). Trimming pared 0 bases from V and 4 bases from J, leaving 12 bases between. The germline V gene has CDR1 LNHNV and CDR2 YYDKDF (reference sequence). The length of the CDR3 is 15 residues. Written as DNA, the CDR3 is TGTGCCACCAGCAGAGATCGGACAGCTACCTATGGCTACACCTTC. Residues: CATSRDRTATYGYTF.

The chain couples TRBV10-3 to TRBJ1-1; D perhaps matches TRBD1 (6 bases). Germline CDR1 and CDR2: ENHRY and SYGVKD. This CDR3 has 13 residues. Trimming took off 10 bases at V and 5 bases at J, with 17 bases between the two ends. This CDR3 is CATLQGGGTEAFF. Here the CDR3 DNA reads TGTGCCACCTTACAGGGCGGGGGAACTGAAGCTTTCTTT.

CDR3 sequence: CASSLSGTVNTGELFF. CDR3 DNA sequence: TGCGCCAGCAGCCTATCCGGGACAGTCAACACCGGGGAGCTGTTTTTT. The chain employs TRBV5-1 and TRBJ2-2; 7 bases agree with TRBD1. Germline V lookup: CDR1 SGHRS, CDR2 YFSETQ. The ends lost 4 bases at V and 2 bases at J; junction bases unmatched: 8. CDR3 length: 16 amino acids.

This sequence joins TRBV12-3 or TRBV12-4 and TRBJ2-1, with 7 bases lining up with TRBD1. CDR3 length: 13 residues. J gave up 5 bases and V 5 bases, and 3 bases lay outside the gene matches. The CDR3 DNA sequence: TGTGCCAGCAGTCCCCAGGGGGACAATGAGCAGTTCTTC. Protein: CASSPQGDNEQFF.

The genes are TRBV7-2 and TRBJ1-6, with 7 nucleotides matching TRBD1. The CDR3 is 15 residues long. Germline loops: CDR1 SGHTA, CDR2 FQGNSA. V lost 0 bases, J lost 5 bases, and 1 base stayed unmatched. The CDR3 nucleotides read TGTGCCAGCAGCTTAGCAGGGGGCGATAATTCACCCCTCCACTTT. It specifies CASSLAGGDNSPLHF.

The chain joins TRBV19 to TRBJ1-5; D gene uncertain. V lost 7 bases and J lost 2, with 12 bases in between. The CDR3 runs 14 residues. Germline V CDR1 and CDR2: LNHDA, SQIVND (reference sequence). The CDR3 region has the DNA TGTGCCAGTAATGAGGGATCGGGCAATCAGCCCCAGCATTTT. Its protein product is CASNEGSGNQPQHF.

V usage is TRBV20-1 and J usage is TRBJ2-1; no firm D call. The CDR3 is 11 amino acids. Trimming cost V 4 bases and J 7 bases, with 8 bases left between them. Germline CDR1 is DFQATT and CDR2 is SNEGSKA (reference sequence). The CDR3 region has the DNA TGCAGTGCTACCTATCGGAATGAGCAGTTCTTC. Its translation is CSATYRNEQFF.

V gene TRBV30 combines with J gene TRBJ1-2; TRBD1 matches 9 bases. CDR3 length equals 13 residues. Germline CDR1 reads GTSNPN; CDR2 reads SVGIG (reference sequence). Trimming cost V 4 bases and J 8 bases; bases outside gene matches: 8. CDR3 region: CAWNGDREIGYTF. DNA of the CDR3: TGTGCCTGGAATGGGGACAGGGAAATCGGCTACACCTTC.

The chain combines TRBV28 with TRBJ1-2, with TRBD1 matching over 8 bases. The V and J ends lost 5 bases and 7 bases, in that order; junction bases with no gene match: 6. The CDR3 is 13 amino acids. CDR1 and CDR2 (germline): MDHEN, SYDVKM. CDR3 protein: CASSNTGGGGYTF. CDR3 in DNA: TGTGCCAGCAGTAATACAGGGGGAGGTGGCTACACCTTC.

The chain uses TRBV19 and TRBJ2-5; a possible D gene is TRBD2 (6 bases). The V gene's germline CDR1 is LNHDA and CDR2 SQIVND (reference sequence). The CDR3 loop spans 13 amino acids. V gave up 5 bases and J gave up 4 bases, with 11 bases separating them. This CDR3 reads CASSVRDSETQYF. The CDR3 nucleotides are TGTGCCAGTAGTGTCCGGGACTCAGAGACCCAGTACTTC.

This chain uses TRBV5-6 with TRBJ2-5; TRBD1 agrees at 9 bases. Per germline, CDR1 SGHDT and CDR2 YYEEEE. The CDR3 runs to 14 residues. The V and J ends lost 4 bases and 4 bases, in that order; junction bases with no gene match: 5. The CDR3 sequence is CASSPKTGGETQYF. The CDR3 DNA reads TGTGCCAGCAGCCCCAAGACAGGGGGAGAGACCCAGTACTTC.

The chain couples TRBV9 to TRBJ2-7; 9 bases line up with TRBD1. CDR1 is SGDLS, CDR2 YYNGEE, per germline. Trimming removed 2 bases from V and 7 bases from J; junction bases left unmatched: 10. CDR3 length: 15 amino acids. The CDR3: CASSVDRDRAREQYF. In nucleotides, the CDR3 is TGTGCCAGCAGCGTTGACCGGGACAGGGCGAGGGAGCAGTACTTC. The variable domain in full, with the rest retrieved from reference TRBV9 and TRBJ2-7, is DSGVTQTPKHLITATGQRVTLRCSPRSGDLSVYWYQQSLDQGLQFLIQYYNGEERAKGNILERFSAQQFPDLHSELNLSSLELGDSALYFCASSVDRDRAREQYFGPGTRLTVT.

This chain joins TRBV5-1 and TRBJ1-2; 8 bases align to TRBD1. Per the germline V gene, CDR1 is SGHRS and CDR2 is YFSETQ. V was clipped by 4 bases and J by 7 bases; unmatched bases: 9. The CDR3 totals 14 residues. The CDR3 region is CASSADRASFGYTF. CDR3 bases: TGCGCCAGCAGCGCGGACAGGGCCTCCTTTGGCTACACCTTC. Together with reference TRBV5-1 and TRBJ1-2, the CDR3 gives the full variable domain: KAGVTQTPRYLIKTRGQQVTLSCSPISGHRSVSWYQQTPGQGLQFLFEYFSETQRNKGNFPGRFSGRQFSNSRSEMNVSTLELGDSALYLCASSADRASFGYTFGSGTRLTVV.

V is TRBV5-1 and J is TRBJ1-2, with TRBD1 matching over 8 bases. This CDR3 is built from 13 residues. From germline, CDR1 is SGHRS and CDR2 YFSETQ. The V and J ends lost 2 bases and 6 bases, in that order; junction bases with no gene match: 3. CDR3 DNA sequence: TGCGCCAGCAGCTTCAGGGGGCAGAATGGCTACACCTTC. It encodes CASSFRGQNGYTF.

CDR3 nucleotide sequence: TGCAGTGCTAGTTGGTCCAGGAGGTACCAAGAGACCCAGTACTTC. Its protein product is CSASWSRRYQETQYF. This chain uses TRBV20-1 with TRBJ2-5; a possible D gene is TRBD2 (5 bases). Trimming removed 3 bases at V and 0 bases at J, with 14 bases between. Looked up from germline, CDR1 is DFQATT and CDR2 is SNEGSKA (reference sequence). This CDR3 is built from 15 residues.

The chain employs TRBV5-4 and TRBJ2-3, with TRBD2 matching 14 bases. The V and J ends lost 3 bases and 6 bases, in that order; junction bases with no gene match: 6. The germline gives CDR1 SGHNT, CDR2 YYREEE (reference sequence). The CDR3 sequence is 16 residues long. Written as DNA, the CDR3 is TGTGCCAGCAGCTGGGGACTAGCGGGGGAGGGGGATACGCAGTATTTT. As protein: CASSWGLAGEGDTQYF.

The chain joins TRBV7-6 to TRBJ2-2, with D possibly matching TRBD1 (6 bases). Trimming took off 3 bases at V and 3 bases at J, with 17 bases between the two ends. The CDR3 consists of 17 residues. The germline V gene has CDR1 SGHVS and CDR2 FNYEAQ. The CDR3 reads CASSLGVVQGYTGELFF. The CDR3, as DNA: TGTGCCAGCAGCTTGGGAGTGGTACAGGGCTACACCGGGGAGCTGTTTTTT.